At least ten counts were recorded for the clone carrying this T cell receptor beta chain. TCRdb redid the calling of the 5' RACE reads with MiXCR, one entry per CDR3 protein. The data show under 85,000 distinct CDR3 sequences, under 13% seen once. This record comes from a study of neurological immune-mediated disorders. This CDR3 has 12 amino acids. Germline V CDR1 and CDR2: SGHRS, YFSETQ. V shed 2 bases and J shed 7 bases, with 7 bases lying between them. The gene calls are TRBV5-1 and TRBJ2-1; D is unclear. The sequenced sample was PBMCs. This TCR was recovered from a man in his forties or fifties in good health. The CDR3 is CASSFQVNEQFF. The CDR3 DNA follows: TGCGCCAGCAGCTTTCAGGTTAATGAGCAGTTCTTC.